Listed below are T cell receptor beta chains from one sample, sequenced in a study of regulatory T cells in long-lasting Graves disease. TCRdb re-derived calls from the multiplex PCR reads in MiXCR, one entry per CDR3 protein. The sample holds over 500,000 distinct CDR3 sequences; approximately 16% are singletons and the top ten take about 12%. This sample also belongs to another study, concerning T cells in Graves' hyperthyroidism and ophthalmopathy.

Specimen: peripheral blood mononuclear cells (PBMCs), collected at new diagnosis, from a patient treated with antithyroid drugs. The receptors were sampled from a man in his late teens or twenties with Graves disease. The CDR3 runs from the conserved cysteine through the conserved F or W. Fields, in order: D gene, J gene, V gene, clone size, CDR3 protein, CDR3 DNA. A D gene is named only where the DNA matches it firmly. Clone sizes are given selectively: once, few, many, or a class where the clone is expanded.

-,TRBJ1-5,TRBV2,many,CASSATAQPQHF,TGTGCCAGCAGCGCGACGGCTCAGCCCCAGCATTTT
-,TRBJ1-5,TRBV12-3/TRBV12-4,many,CASSLASRVNQPQHF,TGTGCCAGCAGTTTAGCGTCAAGGGTCAATCAGCCCCAGCATTTT
-,TRBJ2-3,TRBV28,-,CASTANGFRTDTQYF,TGTGCCAGCACCGCAAACGGTTTTCGGACAGATACGCAGTATTTT
TRBD2,TRBJ2-5,TRBV7-3,-,CASSSTSGSGETQYF,TGTGCCAGCAGCTCGACTAGCGGGAGCGGGGAGACCCAGTACTTC
TRBD2,TRBJ2-7,TRBV29-1,few,CSAMTSGHIGPYEQYF,TGCAGCGCCATGACTAGCGGGCATATAGGCCCCTACGAGCAGTACTTC
TRBD1,TRBJ2-5,TRBV10-3,many,CAISAWGQGARETQYF,TGTGCCATCAGTGCATGGGGACAGGGGGCGCGGGAGACCCAGTACTTC
TRBD1,TRBJ2-2,TRBV7-9,few,CASSPRMGQSVVF,TGTGCCAGCAGCCCCCGGATGGGACAGTCGGTTGTGTTT
TRBD1,TRBJ2-3,TRBV11-2,many,CASSILGTEDTQYF,TGTGCCAGCAGCATACTAGGGACAGAAGATACGCAGTATTTT
TRBD1,TRBJ1-1,TRBV28,many,CASSLTGTTLGAEAFF,TGTGCCAGCAGTTTGACAGGGACGACCCTGGGGGCTGAAGCTTTCTTT
TRBD1,TRBJ2-5,TRBV10-1,many,CASSNLDRGETQYF,TGCGCCAGCAGTAATCTGGACAGGGGAGAGACCCAGTACTTC
TRBD1,TRBJ1-1,TRBV12-3/TRBV12-4,many,CASSSTGDTEAFF,TGTGCCAGCAGCTCAACAGGGGACACTGAAGCTTTCTTT
-,TRBJ2-7,TRBV30,-,CAWSVRGAGEQYF,TGTGCCTGGAGTGTACGGGGGGCTGGGGAGCAGTACTTC
TRBD2,TRBJ2-7,TRBV3-1,many,CASSQRGLAATYEQYF,TGTGCCAGCAGCCAAAGGGGACTAGCGGCGACCTACGAGCAGTACTTC
-,TRBJ1-5,TRBV10-3,-,CAISEGAASNQPQHF,TGTGCCATCAGTGAAGGGGCTGCAAGCAATCAGCCCCAGCATTTT
-,TRBJ2-7,TRBV7-2,few,CASSLLPFPYEQYF,TGTGCCAGCAGCTTATTACCTTTCCCCTACGAGCAGTACTTC
TRBD2,TRBJ2-7,TRBV4-1,-,CASSQDRGLAYEQYF,TGCGCCAGCAGCCAAGATCGTGGACTAGCCTACGAGCAGTACTTC
TRBD2,TRBJ2-7,TRBV2,-,CASRLLATSSYEQYF,TGTGCCAGCAGGTTACTAGCGACTAGCTCCTACGAGCAGTACTTC
TRBD1,TRBJ2-7,TRBV6-1,-,CASSNPGTVPYEQYF,TGTGCCAGCAGTAATCCCGGGACAGTCCCATACGAGCAGTACTTC
-,TRBJ2-1,TRBV6-1,-,CASSEIRGYEQFF,TGTGCCAGCAGTGAAATTAGAGGGTATGAGCAGTTCTTC
-,TRBJ2-7,TRBV4-1,-,CASSQDINRHYEQYF,TGCGCCAGCAGCCAAGATATTAACAGGCACTACGAGCAGTACTTC
TRBD1,TRBJ2-7,TRBV28,many,CASSSFTGQPSYEQYF,TGTGCCAGCAGTTCTTTCACGGGACAGCCTTCCTACGAGCAGTACTTC
-,TRBJ1-1,TRBV10-3,-,CAISDPQGVDTEAFF,TGTGCCATCAGTGACCCCCAGGGTGTGGACACTGAAGCTTTCTTT
-,TRBJ2-5,TRBV3-1,many,CASSQESQQETQYF,TGTGCCAGCAGCCAAGAGTCGCAGCAAGAGACCCAGTACTTC